This paragraph covers one TCR beta chain sequence. Antigen unknown. The junction departs from germline at one end; a sequencing error may be responsible. This entry comes from a study of cytomegalovirus exposure and HLA in healthy donors. Study details: Earlier sequencing of approximately 180 million T cells yielded 120 million or so unique TCR beta sequences. Whole-study findings and limits: Among TCR sequences, most were rare, though some public TCRs appeared in many donors. Per a later analysis, HLA-associated TCR beta chains showed more clonal expansion than other, equally common TCR beta chains.

The PCR employed 60 Vbeta primers together with 13 Jbeta primers. In the authors' workflow: A later analysis tallied approximately 87 million unique TCR beta chains, around 11 million of them shared. Sequenced by immunoSEQ multiplex PCR; TCRdb stores in-frame clones only, minus some. From that table come the V and J calls and clone size; the DNA was used to work out D and trimming. Here the sample spans 200,000 or so clones, more than 75% being singletons. The CDR3 has 17 residues. Germline CDR1 and CDR2: SEHNR and FQNEAQ (reference sequence). The genes are TRBV7-9 and TRBJ2-6, with 10 bases identical to TRBD1. This receptor was identified in a man aged 30 to 45 in good health and CMV-seronegative. The sequenced material came from PBMCs. The CDR3 protein is CASSFGTGEPGANGLTF. DNA for the CDR3: TGTGCCAGCAGCTTCGGGACAGGGGAGCCCGGGGCCAACGGCCTGACTTTC.